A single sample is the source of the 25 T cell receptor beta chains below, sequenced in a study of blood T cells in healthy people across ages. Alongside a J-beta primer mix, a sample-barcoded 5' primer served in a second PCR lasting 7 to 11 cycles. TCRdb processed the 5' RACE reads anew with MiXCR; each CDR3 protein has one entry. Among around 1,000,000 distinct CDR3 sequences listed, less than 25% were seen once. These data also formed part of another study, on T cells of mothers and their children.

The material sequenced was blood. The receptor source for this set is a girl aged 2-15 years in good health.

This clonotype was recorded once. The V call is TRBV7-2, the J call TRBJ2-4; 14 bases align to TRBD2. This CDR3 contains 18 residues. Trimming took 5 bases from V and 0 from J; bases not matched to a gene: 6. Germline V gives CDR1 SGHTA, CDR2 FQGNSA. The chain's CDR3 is CASSKTSGGALAKNIQYF. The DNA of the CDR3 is TGTGCCAGCAGCAAGACTAGCGGGGGGGCCTTAGCCAAAAACATTCAGTACTTC.

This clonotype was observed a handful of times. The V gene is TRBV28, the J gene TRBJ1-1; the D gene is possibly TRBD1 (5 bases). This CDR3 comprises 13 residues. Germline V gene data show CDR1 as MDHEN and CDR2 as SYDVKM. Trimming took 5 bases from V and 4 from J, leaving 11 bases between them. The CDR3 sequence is CASSTPGVTEAFF. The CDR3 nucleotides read TGTGCCAGCAGTACCCCGGGGGTCACTGAAGCTTTCTTT.

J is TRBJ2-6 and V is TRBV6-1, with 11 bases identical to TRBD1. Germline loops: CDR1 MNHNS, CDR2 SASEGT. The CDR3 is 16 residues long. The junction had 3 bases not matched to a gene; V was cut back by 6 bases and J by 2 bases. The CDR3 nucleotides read TGTGCCAGCAGCGCGGGACAGGGGGCTGGGGCCAACGTCCTGACTTTC. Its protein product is CASSAGQGAGANVLTF.

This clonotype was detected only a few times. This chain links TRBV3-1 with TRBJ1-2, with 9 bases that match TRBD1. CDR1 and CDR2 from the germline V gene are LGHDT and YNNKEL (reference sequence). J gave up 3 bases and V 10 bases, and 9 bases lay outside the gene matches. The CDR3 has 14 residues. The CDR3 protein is CATGQGYADYGYTF. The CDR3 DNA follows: TGTGCCACCGGACAGGGGTACGCGGACTATGGCTACACCTTC.

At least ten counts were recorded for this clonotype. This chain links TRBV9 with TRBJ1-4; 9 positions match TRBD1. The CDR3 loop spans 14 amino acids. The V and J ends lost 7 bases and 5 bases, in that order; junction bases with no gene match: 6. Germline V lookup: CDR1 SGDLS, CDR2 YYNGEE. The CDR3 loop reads CASGGTGRNEKLFF. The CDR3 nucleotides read TGTGCCAGCGGGGGGACAGGGAGAAATGAAAAACTGTTTTTT. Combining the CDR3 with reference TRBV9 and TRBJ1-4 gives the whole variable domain DSGVTQTPKHLITATGQRVTLRCSPRSGDLSVYWYQQSLDQGLQFLIQYYNGEERAKGNILERFSAQQFPDLHSELNLSSLELGDSALYFCASGGTGRNEKLFFGSGTQLSVL.

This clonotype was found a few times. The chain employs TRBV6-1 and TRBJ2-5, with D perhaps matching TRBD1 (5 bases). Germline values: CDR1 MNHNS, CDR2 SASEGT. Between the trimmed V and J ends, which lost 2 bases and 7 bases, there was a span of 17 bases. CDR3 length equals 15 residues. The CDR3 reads CASSEYSQAQGTQYF. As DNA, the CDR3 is TGTGCCAGCAGTGAATACTCCCAGGCTCAGGGGACCCAGTACTTC.

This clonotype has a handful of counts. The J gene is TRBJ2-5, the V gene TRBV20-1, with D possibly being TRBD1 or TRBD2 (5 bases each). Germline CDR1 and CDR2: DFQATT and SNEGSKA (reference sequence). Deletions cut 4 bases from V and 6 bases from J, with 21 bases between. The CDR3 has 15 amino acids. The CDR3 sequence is CSATKTPGTTKTQYF. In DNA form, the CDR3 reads TGCAGTGCTACCAAAACCCCCGGGACCACAAAGACCCAGTACTTC.

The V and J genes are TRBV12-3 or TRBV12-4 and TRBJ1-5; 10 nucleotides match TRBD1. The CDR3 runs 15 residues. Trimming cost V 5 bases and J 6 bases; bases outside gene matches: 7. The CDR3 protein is CASSPGTGESQPQHF. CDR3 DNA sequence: TGTGCCAGCAGTCCCGGGACAGGGGAGAGTCAGCCCCAGCATTTT.

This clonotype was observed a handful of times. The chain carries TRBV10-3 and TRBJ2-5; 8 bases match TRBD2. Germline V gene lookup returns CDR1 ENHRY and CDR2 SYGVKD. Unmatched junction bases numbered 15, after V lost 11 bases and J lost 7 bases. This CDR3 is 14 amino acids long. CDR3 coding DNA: TGTGCCGCCAGGACTAGCCTGGGGGAAGGGACCCAGTACTTC. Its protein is CAARTSLGEGTQYF.

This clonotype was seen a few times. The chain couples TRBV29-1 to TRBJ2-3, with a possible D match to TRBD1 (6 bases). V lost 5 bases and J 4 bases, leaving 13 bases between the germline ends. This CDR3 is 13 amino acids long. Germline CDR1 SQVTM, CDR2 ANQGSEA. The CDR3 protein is CSVTEDSSDTQYF. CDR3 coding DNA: TGCAGCGTTACCGAGGACAGCTCAGATACGCAGTATTTT.

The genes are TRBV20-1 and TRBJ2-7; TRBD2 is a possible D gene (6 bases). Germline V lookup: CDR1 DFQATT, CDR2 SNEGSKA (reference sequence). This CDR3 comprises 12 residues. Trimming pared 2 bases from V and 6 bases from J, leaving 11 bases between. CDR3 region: CSARTGLLEQYF. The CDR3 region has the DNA TGCAGTGCTAGAACGGGACTTCTCGAGCAGTACTTC.

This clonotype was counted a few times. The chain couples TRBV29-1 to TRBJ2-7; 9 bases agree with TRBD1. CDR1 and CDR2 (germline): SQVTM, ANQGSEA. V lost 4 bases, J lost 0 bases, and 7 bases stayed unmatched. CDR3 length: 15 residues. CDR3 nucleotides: TGCAGCGTTGTTTTCCGGGACAGGGTCTCCTACGAGCAGTACTTC. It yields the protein CSVVFRDRVSYEQYF.

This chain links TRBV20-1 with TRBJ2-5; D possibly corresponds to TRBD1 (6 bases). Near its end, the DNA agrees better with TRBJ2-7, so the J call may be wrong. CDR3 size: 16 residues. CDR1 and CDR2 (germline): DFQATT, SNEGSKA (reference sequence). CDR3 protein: CSALIRDRMSYYEQYF. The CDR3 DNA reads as TGCAGTGCCCTCATCCGAGACAGGATGTCGTATTACGAGCAGTACTTC.

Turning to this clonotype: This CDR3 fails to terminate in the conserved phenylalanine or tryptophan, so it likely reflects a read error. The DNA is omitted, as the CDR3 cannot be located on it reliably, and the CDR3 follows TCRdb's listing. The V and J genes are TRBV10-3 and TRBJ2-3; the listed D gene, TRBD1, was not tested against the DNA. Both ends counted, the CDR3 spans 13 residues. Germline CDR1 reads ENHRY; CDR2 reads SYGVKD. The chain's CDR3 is CAISELTGEGVAL.

In DNA form, the CDR3 reads TGTGCCAGCAGCCCGTTTGGCGTTCCAGAGACCCAGTACTTC. Translating gives CASSPFGVPETQYF. The chain has TRBV7-9 and TRBJ2-5; D not resolved. Germline V gives CDR1 SEHNR, CDR2 FQNEAQ (reference sequence). The CDR3 has 14 amino acids. V was shortened by 5 bases and J by 4 bases, with 14 bases between the two germline ends.

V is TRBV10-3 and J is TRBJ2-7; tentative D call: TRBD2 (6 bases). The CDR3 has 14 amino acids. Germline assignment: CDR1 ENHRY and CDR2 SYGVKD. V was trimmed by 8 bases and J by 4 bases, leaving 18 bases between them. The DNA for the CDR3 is TGTGCCATCGGGGAGGTAGTTGCGGGGTACGAGCAGTACTTC. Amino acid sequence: CAIGEVVAGYEQYF.

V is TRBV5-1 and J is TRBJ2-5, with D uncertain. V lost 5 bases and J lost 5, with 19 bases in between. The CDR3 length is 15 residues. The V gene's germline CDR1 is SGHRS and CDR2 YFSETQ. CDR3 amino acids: CASRKYFGGEETQYF. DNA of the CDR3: TGCGCCAGCAGGAAATATTTTGGTGGTGAGGAGACCCAGTACTTC.

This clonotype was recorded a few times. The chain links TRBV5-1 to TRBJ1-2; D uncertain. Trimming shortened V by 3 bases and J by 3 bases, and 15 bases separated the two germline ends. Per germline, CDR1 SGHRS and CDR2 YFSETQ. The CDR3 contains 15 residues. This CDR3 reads CASSSLPAGDYGYTF. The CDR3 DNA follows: TGCGCCAGCAGCTCCCTCCCAGCCGGGGACTATGGCTACACCTTC. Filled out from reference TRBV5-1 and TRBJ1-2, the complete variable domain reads KAGVTQTPRYLIKTRGQQVTLSCSPISGHRSVSWYQQTPGQGLQFLFEYFSETQRNKGNFPGRFSGRQFSNSRSEMNVSTLELGDSALYLCASSSLPAGDYGYTFGSGTRLTVV.

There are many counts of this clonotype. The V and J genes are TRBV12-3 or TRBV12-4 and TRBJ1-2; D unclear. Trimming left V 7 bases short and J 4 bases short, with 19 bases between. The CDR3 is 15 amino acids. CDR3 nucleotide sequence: TGTGCCAGCACCCCGGGCGTAGACCCCTCCTATGGCTACACCTTC. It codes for CASTPGVDPSYGYTF.

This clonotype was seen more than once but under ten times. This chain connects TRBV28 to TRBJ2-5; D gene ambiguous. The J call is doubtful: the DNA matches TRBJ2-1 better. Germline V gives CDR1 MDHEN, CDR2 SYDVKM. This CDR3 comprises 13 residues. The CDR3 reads CASSSPEDNEQFF. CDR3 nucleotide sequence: TGTGCCAGCAGTTCCCCAGAAGACAATGAGCAGTTCTTC.

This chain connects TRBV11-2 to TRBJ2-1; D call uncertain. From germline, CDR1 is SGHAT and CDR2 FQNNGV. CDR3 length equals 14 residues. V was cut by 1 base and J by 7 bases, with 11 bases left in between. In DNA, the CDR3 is TGTGCCAGCAGCTTAGGGCCAGACGTTAATGAGCAGTTCTTC. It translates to CASSLGPDVNEQFF.

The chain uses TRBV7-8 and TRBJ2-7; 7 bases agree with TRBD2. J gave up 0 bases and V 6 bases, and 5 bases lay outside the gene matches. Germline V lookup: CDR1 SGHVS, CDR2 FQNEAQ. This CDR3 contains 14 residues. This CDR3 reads CASRAGLSSYEQYF. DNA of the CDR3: TGTGCCAGCAGAGCGGGACTGAGCTCCTACGAGCAGTACTTC. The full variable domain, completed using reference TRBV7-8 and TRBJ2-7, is GAGVSQSPRYKVAKRGQDVALRCDPISGHVSLFWYQQALGQGPEFLTYFQNEAQLDKSGLPSDRFFAERPEGSVSTLKIQRTQQEDSAVYLCASRAGLSSYEQYFGPGTRLTVT.

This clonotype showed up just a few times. The CDR3 bases are TGCGCCAGCAGCGATGGGAGGGTTTGGGAAAAACTGTTTTTT. Protein: CASSDGRVWEKLFF. The chain combines TRBV4-3 with TRBJ1-4; no definite D call. From germline, CDR1 is LGHNA and CDR2 YSLEER. Trimming cost V 5 bases and J 8 bases, with 15 bases left between them. This CDR3 comprises 14 residues.

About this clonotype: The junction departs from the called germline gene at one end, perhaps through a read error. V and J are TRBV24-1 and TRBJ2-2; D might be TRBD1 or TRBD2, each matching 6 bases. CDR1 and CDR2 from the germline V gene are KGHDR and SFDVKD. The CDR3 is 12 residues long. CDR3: CATSDGGGRAIF. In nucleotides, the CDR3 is TGTGCCACCAGTGACGGAGGGGGGCGCGCGATTTTT.

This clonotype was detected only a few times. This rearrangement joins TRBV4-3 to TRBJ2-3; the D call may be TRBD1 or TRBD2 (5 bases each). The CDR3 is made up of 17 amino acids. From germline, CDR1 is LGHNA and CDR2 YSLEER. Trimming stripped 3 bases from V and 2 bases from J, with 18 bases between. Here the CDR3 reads CASSHRPGTLSTDTQYF. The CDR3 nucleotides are TGCGCCAGCAGCCATCGCCCCGGGACCCTCTCCACAGATACGCAGTATTTT.